What follows is one T cell receptor beta chain and its context. The sample belongs to a study of OX40 agonist ivuxolimab in advanced cancers. Sequenced by immunoSEQ multiplex PCR; TCRdb stores in-frame clones only, minus some. The sample records 90,000 or so clones, 75% to 95% being singletons. With 2 bases removed from V and 3 bases from J, the gap between germline ends came to 8 bases. The germline gives CDR1 SGHTA, CDR2 FQGNSA. The CDR3 totals 13 residues. This sequence was found in an adult with an advanced solid tumor such as melanoma, head and neck, liver or kidney cancer. This chain joins TRBV7-2 and TRBJ2-7; D is unresolved. The sample here was CD4+ or CD8+ T cells sorted from blood, taken in a trial of the OX40 agonist ivuxolimab. The DNA of the CDR3 is TGTGCCAGCAGCTTAAAGGTCCTCTACGAGCAGTACTTC. The encoded protein is CASSLKVLYEQYF.